Following are 20 T cell receptor beta chains from one sample sequenced in a study of CD8+CD57+ T cells in acquired aplastic anemia. The template for TCR beta VDJ and CDR3 sequence profiling was genomic DNA. TCRdb re-analysed the reads in MiXCR, keeping a single row per CDR3 protein. This table holds 150,000 to 200,000 distinct CDR3 sequences, approximately 40% found once. Sample: sorted CD4+, CD8+, or CD8+CD57+ T cells (not recorded which) from PBMCs. These receptors all stem from a human donor in good health.

The rearrangement links TRBV5-1 to TRBJ1-3; D call uncertain. Deletions cut 4 bases from V and 0 bases from J, with 8 bases between. CDR1 and CDR2 (germline): SGHRS, YFSETQ. The CDR3 is 14 residues long. The CDR3 nucleotides read TGCGCCAGCAGCCCACCAGGCTCTGGAAACACCATATATTTT. Its translation is CASSPPGSGNTIYF.

This clonotype has ten or more counts. The gene calls are TRBV7-2 and TRBJ2-1, with D possibly called TRBD1 or TRBD2 (6 bases each). V was shortened by 7 bases and J by 6 bases, with 16 bases between the two germline ends. Germline V gene data show CDR1 as SGHTA and CDR2 as FQGNSA. The CDR3 is 14 amino acids. CDR3 in DNA: TGTGCCAGCACCCCCGGGGGCAGCGGCAATGAGCAGTTCTTC. This translates into CASTPGGSGNEQFF.

Comment on this clonotype: This may stem from a read error, because a much larger clone lies one nucleotide away. The conserved phenylalanine or tryptophan is not found at the CDR3 terminus, so this likely reflects a read error. The V gene is TRBV6-1, the J gene TRBJ2-7, with TRBD1 matching 11 bases. The CDR3 consists of 13 residues. Germline CDR1 MNHNS, CDR2 SASEGT. Trimming cost V 7 bases and J 10 bases; bases outside gene matches: 9. The CDR3 region has the DNA TGTGCCAGCACTCAACCGGGACAGGGGGTTCAGTACTCC. Translation gives CASTQPGQGVQYS.

In its sample, this clonotype was seen many times. This chain joins TRBV13 and TRBJ1-2; 8 nucleotides align to TRBD1. From germline, CDR1 is PRHDT and CDR2 FYEKMQ (reference sequence). CDR3 length equals 16 residues. V lost 0 bases to trimming and J lost 2 bases; unmatched junction nucleotides: 5. For the CDR3, the DNA is TGTGCCAGCAGCTTAGGGGGACAGGTGCCAAACTATGGCTACACCTTC. This codes for CASSLGGQVPNYGYTF.

The genes are TRBV11-2 and TRBJ1-1, with no clear D. There are 12 residues in the CDR3. Trimming left V 5 bases short and J 7 bases short, with 11 bases between. Germline V gene data show CDR1 as SGHAT and CDR2 as FQNNGV. In nucleotides, the CDR3 is TGTGCCAGCAGCCAGGCGAGGAATGAAGCTTTCTTT. This codes for CASSQARNEAFF.

This clonotype was counted ten times or more. V gene TRBV10-3 combines with J gene TRBJ1-6, with a tentative D call TRBD1 (6 bases). This CDR3 has 17 residues. The germline V gene encodes CDR1 ENHRY and CDR2 SYGVKD. Trimming removed 6 bases from V and 1 base from J, with 16 bases in between. CDR3 sequence reads: CAISQNTGTSYNSPLHF. The CDR3 DNA is TGTGCCATCAGCCAGAACACAGGGACGTCCTATAATTCACCCCTCCACTTT.

This clonotype came up a few times. The rearrangement links TRBV24-1 to TRBJ2-5; D ambiguous. The CDR3 sequence is 13 residues long. With 9 bases removed from V and 2 bases from J, the gap between germline ends came to 12 bases. Germline CDR1 reads KGHDR; CDR2 reads SFDVKD. This chain's CDR3 is CATGDGSQETQYF. CDR3 DNA sequence: TGTGCCACCGGAGACGGCAGTCAAGAGACCCAGTACTTC.

This clonotype showed up many times. A read error may account for a junction end that differs from germline. The chain has TRBV7-7 and TRBJ2-3, with 8 bases aligning to TRBD1. The CDR3 loop spans 15 amino acids. The germline V gene encodes CDR1 SSHAT and CDR2 FNYEAQ (reference sequence). In nucleotides, the CDR3 is TGTGCTAGCAGCCCGGACAGGGCTCTGACAGATACGCAGTATTTT. Encoded protein: CASSPDRALTDTQYF.

This chain connects TRBV19 to TRBJ2-1; no clear D gene. Germline CDR1 is LNHDA and CDR2 is SQIVND (reference sequence). The CDR3 loop spans 13 amino acids. Trimming cost V 5 bases and J 6 bases, with 11 bases left between them. The CDR3 loop is CASSPRATNEQFF. CDR3 DNA sequence: TGTGCCAGTAGTCCTCGCGCTACCAATGAGCAGTTCTTC.

V usage is TRBV6-1 and J usage is TRBJ2-7; D is unresolved. V lost 8 bases and J 2 bases, leaving 7 bases between the germline ends. The CDR3 extends over 11 amino acids. Per germline, CDR1 MNHNS and CDR2 SASEGT. CDR3: CASASTYEQYF. CDR3 nucleotides: TGTGCCAGCGCCAGTACCTACGAGCAGTACTTC.

This clonotype was recorded many times. Here the CDR3 DNA reads TGTGCCAGCAGCGACACAGATACGCAGTATTTT. This translates into CASSDTDTQYF. The V and J genes are TRBV6-1 and TRBJ2-3; D is ambiguous. Germline V gene lookup returns CDR1 MNHNS and CDR2 SASEGT. Trimming took 6 bases from V and 2 from J, leaving 3 bases between them. This CDR3 has 11 amino acids.

The chain recombines TRBV12-3 or TRBV12-4 with TRBJ1-6; a weak D match, TRBD1 (5 bases). V was cut by 3 bases and J by 11 bases, with 8 bases left in between. CDR3 length: 12 amino acids. CDR3 sequence (DNA): TGTGCCAGCAGTTTCGGGGGTCCACCCCTCCACTTT. Encoded protein: CASSFGGPPLHF.

The chain has TRBV12-3 or TRBV12-4 and TRBJ2-1; 13 positions match TRBD2. J gave up 0 bases and V 5 bases, and 4 bases lay outside the gene matches. This CDR3 has 17 amino acids. CDR3 amino acids: CASSLRTSGSSYNEQFF. Written as DNA, the CDR3 is TGTGCCAGCAGTCTCAGGACTAGCGGGAGCTCCTACAATGAGCAGTTCTTC.

The chain joins TRBV20-1 to TRBJ2-3; 10 positions agree with TRBD1. CDR3 length equals 15 residues. Germline values: CDR1 DFQATT, CDR2 SNEGSKA (reference sequence). J gave up 0 bases and V 6 bases, and 6 bases lay outside the gene matches. This CDR3 is CSAPGTGASTDTQYF. The CDR3 DNA is TGCAGTGCCCCCGGGACAGGGGCCAGCACAGATACGCAGTATTTT.

This clonotype came up many times. The chain couples TRBV15 to TRBJ2-7, with 7 bases aligning to TRBD2. The ends lost 0 bases at V and 7 bases at J; junction bases unmatched: 15. Germline V gives CDR1 LNHNV, CDR2 YYDKDF (reference sequence). This CDR3 is built from 17 residues. The CDR3 nucleotides read TGTGCCACCAGCAGAGATATGGTTGCGGGAGCTACGAGAGAGCAGTACTTC. Protein product: CATSRDMVAGATREQYF.

This clonotype came up many times. The V call is TRBV5-4, the J call TRBJ1-1, with D uncertain. Germline assignment: CDR1 SGHNT and CDR2 YYREEE (reference sequence). The CDR3 sequence is 16 residues long. Between the trimmed V and J ends, which lost 0 bases and 0 bases, there was a span of 12 bases. The CDR3 nucleotides read TGTGCCAGCAGCTTGGCAGGTGCAGCCATGAACACTGAAGCTTTCTTT. Amino acid sequence: CASSLAGAAMNTEAFF.

Comments on this clonotype: Mismatch with germline at one junction end may stem from a read error. The chain uses TRBV7-8 and TRBJ1-1; a weak D match, TRBD1 (6 bases). This CDR3 has 14 residues. Germline CDR1 is SGHVS and CDR2 is FQNEAQ. CDR3 nucleotide sequence: TGTGCCAGCAGCTTAGGGACAGCGAACGCTGAAGCGTTCTTT. It codes for CASSLGTANAEAFF.

As regards this clonotype: An end of the junction differs from the germline gene, which may be a read error. The rearrangement links TRBV3-1 to TRBJ2-7; D is perhaps TRBD2 (7 bases). The CDR3 is 15 amino acids. Germline CDR1 is LGHDT and CDR2 is YNNKEL (reference sequence). The CDR3 here is CANSQERGGSYEQYF. CDR3 coding DNA: TGTGCCAACAGCCAAGAAAGGGGGGGGTCCTACGAGCAGTACTTC.

In DNA form, the CDR3 reads TGCAGTGCTAAGGCAGGGCAGAACACTGAAGCTTTCTTT. Residues: CSAKAGQNTEAFF. This chain connects TRBV20-1 to TRBJ1-1; TRBD1 is a possible D gene (5 bases). Germline CDR1 DFQATT, CDR2 SNEGSKA (reference sequence). The CDR3 contains 13 residues. With 4 bases removed from V and 1 base from J, the gap between germline ends came to 10 bases.

This clonotype was picked up many times. The chain is built from TRBV7-6 and TRBJ2-3; no definite D call. Germline assignment: CDR1 SGHVS and CDR2 FNYEAQ. The CDR3 runs 14 residues. V lost 6 bases and J 2 bases, leaving 12 bases between the germline ends. CDR3 in amino acids: CASSKNSYTDTQYF. In nucleotides, the CDR3 is TGTGCCAGCAGTAAGAACTCATACACAGATACGCAGTATTTT.